This TCR beta chain derives from a study of TIL therapy for anti-PD-1-resistant metastatic lung cancer. Overall study context: A few tumors were EGFR-mutant and two were ALK-rearranged. General observations from the study: Compared with baseline intratumoral T cells, expanded TIL cultures were more clonal and less diverse (around 5.9% vs 31%).

Regarding time point: pre-treatment sample, taken before nivolumab and TIL therapy. Pleural nodules or supraclavicular lymph nodes made up most of the excised metastases sampled. With respect to this clone: Its antigen is currently unknown.

This was the immunoSEQ v3 assay. Sequencing depth was approximately 2 million read pairs for survey level, about 5-6 million for deep. Data came from immunoSEQ multiplex PCR; TCRdb stores just in-frame clones and leaves some out. This sample has 95,000 or so clones, with about three fifths found just once. Trimming took off 4 bases at V and 0 bases at J, with 15 bases between the two ends. This CDR3 is 17 amino acids long. CDR1 is SGHVS, CDR2 FQNEAQ, per germline. This clonotype was sampled from a person between 25 and 80 years old with non-small cell lung cancer. The sample here was tumor tissue, taken at baseline. This chain connects TRBV7-8 to TRBJ2-2, with D possibly TRBD2 on 5 matching bases. CDR3 in DNA: TGTGCCAGCAGCTCAGAGCGGAGGCTCGCGAACACCGGGGAGCTGTTTTTT. Residues: CASSSERRLANTGELFF.